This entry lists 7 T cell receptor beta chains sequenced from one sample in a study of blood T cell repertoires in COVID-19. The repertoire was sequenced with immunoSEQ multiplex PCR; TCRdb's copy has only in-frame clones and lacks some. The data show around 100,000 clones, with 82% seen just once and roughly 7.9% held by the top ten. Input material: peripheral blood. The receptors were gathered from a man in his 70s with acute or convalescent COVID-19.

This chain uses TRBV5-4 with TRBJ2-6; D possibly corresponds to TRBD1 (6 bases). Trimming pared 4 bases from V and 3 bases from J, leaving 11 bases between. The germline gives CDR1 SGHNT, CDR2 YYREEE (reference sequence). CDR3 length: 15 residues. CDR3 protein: CASSATRGGANVLTF. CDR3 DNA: TGTGCCAGCAGCGCGACCAGGGGTGGGGCCAACGTCCTGACTTTC. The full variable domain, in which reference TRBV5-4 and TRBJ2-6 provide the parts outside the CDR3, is ETGVTQSPTHLIKTRGQQVTLRCSSQSGHNTVSWYQQALGQGPQFIFQYYREEENGRGNFPPRFSGLQFPNYSSELNVNALELDDSALYLCASSATRGGANVLTFGAGSRLTVL.

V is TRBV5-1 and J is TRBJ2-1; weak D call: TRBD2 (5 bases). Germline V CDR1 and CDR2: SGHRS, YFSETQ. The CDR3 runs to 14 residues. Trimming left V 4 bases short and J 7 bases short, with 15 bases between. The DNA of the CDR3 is TGCGCCAGCAGCCGTAGCAGGACTCAAAATGAGCAGTTCTTC. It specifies CASSRSRTQNEQFF.

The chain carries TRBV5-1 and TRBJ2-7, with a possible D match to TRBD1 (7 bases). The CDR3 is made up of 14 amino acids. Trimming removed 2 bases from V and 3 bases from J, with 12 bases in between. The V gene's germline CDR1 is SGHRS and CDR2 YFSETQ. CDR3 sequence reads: CASSFIQGGYEQYF. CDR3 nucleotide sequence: TGCGCCAGCAGCTTTATCCAGGGGGGCTACGAGCAGTACTTC.

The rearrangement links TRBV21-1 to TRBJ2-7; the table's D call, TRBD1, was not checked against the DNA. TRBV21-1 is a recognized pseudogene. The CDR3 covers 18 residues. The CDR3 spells CASSKDRDTVSSSYEQYF. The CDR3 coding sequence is TGTGCCAGCAGCAAAGACCGGGACACTGTCTCTAGCTCCTACGAGCAGTACTTC.

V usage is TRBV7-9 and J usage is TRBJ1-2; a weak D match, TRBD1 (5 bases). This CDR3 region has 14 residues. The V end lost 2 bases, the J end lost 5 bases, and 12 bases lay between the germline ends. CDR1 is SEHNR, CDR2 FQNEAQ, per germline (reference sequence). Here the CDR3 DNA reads TGTGCCAGCAGCTTATCGGCAGGGCTTTATGGCTACACCTTC. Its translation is CASSLSAGLYGYTF.

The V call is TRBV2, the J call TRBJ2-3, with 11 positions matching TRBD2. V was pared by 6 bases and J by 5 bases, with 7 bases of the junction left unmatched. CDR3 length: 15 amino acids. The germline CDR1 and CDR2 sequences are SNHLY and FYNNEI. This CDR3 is CASSPSGGRGDTQYF. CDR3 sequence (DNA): TGTGCCAGCAGCCCTAGCGGGGGGCGGGGAGATACGCAGTATTTT.

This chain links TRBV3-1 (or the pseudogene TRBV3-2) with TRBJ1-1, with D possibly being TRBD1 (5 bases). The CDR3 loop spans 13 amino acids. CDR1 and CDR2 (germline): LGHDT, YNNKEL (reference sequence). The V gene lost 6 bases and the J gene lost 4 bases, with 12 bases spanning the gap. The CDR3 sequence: CASRGVAGTEAFF. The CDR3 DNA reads TGTGCCAGCAGAGGGGTTGCTGGCACTGAAGCTTTCTTT.